This is a list of T cell receptor beta chains from one sample in a study of blood T cell repertoires in COVID-19. Assay used: immunoSEQ multiplex PCR; TCRdb lists only in-frame clones, some missing. The data hold 140,000 to 150,000 clones, with 80% to 90% observed a single time. Sequenced input: peripheral blood. These receptors were taken from a woman in her 50s with acute or convalescent COVID-19. Each CDR3 is given with its conserved first and last residue. The order of the fields is J gene, D gene, clone size, V gene, CDR3 DNA, CDR3 protein. A D gene is named only where the DNA matches it firmly. Clone size is shown for a subset of rows, as once, few, many or a class of expanded clone.

TRBJ2-1 | TRBD1 | - | TRBV11-3 | TGTGCCAGCAGCCTTAGGGCCGGACAGGGGGGGTCCCAGGACAATGAGCAGTTCTTC | CASSLRAGQGGSQDNEQFF
TRBJ2-7 | TRBD1 | - | TRBV7-8 | TGTGCCAGCAGCGCATTCGGGACAGGGATGATGGAGCAGTACTTC | CASSAFGTGMMEQYF
TRBJ1-5 | TRBD1 | - | TRBV7-9 | TGTGCCAGCAGCTTAGGGGGACAGGGGGTCCGGCCCCAGCATTTT | CASSLGGQGVRPQHF
TRBJ2-4 | TRBD1 | - | TRBV7-7 | TGTGCCAGCAGCCCAAACGGGACAGGGAGGAACATTCAGTACTTC | CASSPNGTGRNIQYF
TRBJ1-4 | - | few | TRBV19 | TGTGCCAGTAGTATCGGCAGCGCCAATGAAAAACTGTTTTTT | CASSIGSANEKLFF
TRBJ1-1 | TRBD1 | once | TRBV10-3 | TGTGCCATCAGTGACACACAGGGGGCTGGCACTGAAGCTTTCTTT | CAISDTQGAGTEAFF
TRBJ2-3 | - | - | TRBV15 | TGTGCCACCAGCAGCCCAACTAGTACTGGGGATACGCAGTATTTT | CATSSPTSTGDTQYF
TRBJ1-1 | - | - | TRBV4-1 | TGCGCCAGCAGGCTAGGACAGCACACTGAAGCTTTCTTT | CASRLGQHTEAFF
TRBJ1-3 | TRBD1 | - | TRBV12-3/TRBV12-4 | TGTGCCAGCAGTACAGGGGTAGGAAACACCATATATTTT | CASSTGVGNTIYF
TRBJ2-2 | - | - | TRBV11-3 | TGTGCCAGCAGCCCAGCCGGGACAACAACCGGGGAGCTGTTTTTT | CASSPAGTTTGELFF
TRBJ1-5 | - | once | TRBV5-6 | TGTGCCAGCAGCCGAACAGGATACAATCAGCCCCAGCATTTT | CASSRTGYNQPQHF
TRBJ2-1 | TRBD2 | - | TRBV7-3 | TGTGCCAGCAGCGTAGCGGGGGCCCACAATGAGCAGTTCTTC | CASSVAGAHNEQFF
TRBJ1-6 | - | few | TRBV5-6 | TGTGCCAGCAGCTCCCGGACATTTGAGAATTCACCCCTCCACTTT | CASSSRTFENSPLHF
TRBJ1-2 | TRBD1 | - | TRBV4-1 | TGCGCCAGCAGCCAACTAACAGGGGGCCCCTATGGCTACACCTTC | CASSQLTGGPYGYTF
TRBJ2-2 | - | - | TRBV29-1 | TGCAGCGTTGTAGATGGGGCGCGGAACACCGGGGAGCTGTTTTTT | CSVVDGARNTGELFF
TRBJ1-3 | - | - | TRBV4-1 | TGCGCCAGCAGCCAAGATGTCCGCAGGGCTGGAAACACCATATATTTT | CASSQDVRRAGNTIYF
TRBJ1-5 | - | - | TRBV30 | TGTGCCTGGAGTAACTTAGGGGCAGGAGCTTATAGCAATCAGCCCCAGCATTTT | CAWSNLGAGAYSNQPQHF
TRBJ2-3 | TRBD1 | - | TRBV19 | TGTGCCAGTAGTACCGACAGGGGGCTGAGCACAGATACGCAGTATTTT | CASSTDRGLSTDTQYF
TRBJ2-2 | TRBD2 | - | TRBV7-3 | TGTGCCAGCAGCTCCGGGGGGACGAACACCGGGGAGCTGTTTTTT | CASSSGGTNTGELFF
TRBJ2-1 | TRBD2 | few | TRBV19 | TGTGCCAGTACAAACGGGAGGGCCTACAATGAGCAGTTCTTC | CASTNGRAYNEQFF
TRBJ1-1 | - | - | TRBV10-3 | TGTGCCATCAGGAGGAGGGAGAGGAACACTGAAGCTTTCTTT | CAIRRRERNTEAFF
TRBJ2-2 | - | once | TRBV2 | TGTGCCAGCAGTGTCCAGGGCACCGGGGAGCTGTTTTTT | CASSVQGTGELFF
TRBJ2-3 | TRBD2 | few | TRBV7-2 | TGTGCCAGCAGCTTATCGAGGGGGGAAGCGGGAGTAGCAGATACGCAGTATTTT | CASSLSRGEAGVADTQYF
TRBJ1-2 | - | - | TRBV20-1 | TGCAGTGCTATTGACAGTGGTTCGGAGGGCTACACCTTC | CSAIDSGSEGYTF
TRBJ1-2 | - | - | TRBV2 | TGTGCCAGCAGGCCTGGGGGGGTTGTAGGCTACACCTTC | CASRPGGVVGYTF
TRBJ1-5 | TRBD1 | - | TRBV30 | TGTGCCTGGAAAACAGGGGGCAATCAGCCCCAGCATTTT | CAWKTGGNQPQHF